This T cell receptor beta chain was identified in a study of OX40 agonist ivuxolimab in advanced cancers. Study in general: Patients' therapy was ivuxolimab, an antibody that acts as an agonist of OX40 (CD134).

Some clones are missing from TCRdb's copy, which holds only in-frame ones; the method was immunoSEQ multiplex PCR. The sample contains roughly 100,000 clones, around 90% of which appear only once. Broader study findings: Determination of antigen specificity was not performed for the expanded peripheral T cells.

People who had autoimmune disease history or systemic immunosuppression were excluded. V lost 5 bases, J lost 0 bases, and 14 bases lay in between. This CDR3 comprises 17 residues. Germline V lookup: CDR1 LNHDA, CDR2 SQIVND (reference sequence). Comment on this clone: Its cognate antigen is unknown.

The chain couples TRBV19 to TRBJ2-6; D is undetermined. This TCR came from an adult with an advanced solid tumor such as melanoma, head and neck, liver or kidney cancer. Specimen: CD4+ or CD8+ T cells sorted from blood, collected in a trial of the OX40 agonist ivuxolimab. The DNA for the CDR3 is TGTGCCAGTAGTGTCCGCGCTTCTGGCTCTGGGGCCAACGTCCTGACTTTC. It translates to CASSVRASGSGANVLTF. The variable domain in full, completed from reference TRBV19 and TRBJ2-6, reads DGGITQSPKYLFRKEGQNVTLSCEQNLNHDAMYWYRQDPGQGLRLIYYSQIVNDFQKGDIAEGYSVSREKKESFPLTVTSAQKNPTAFYLCASSVRASGSGANVLTFGAGSRLTVL.